Listed below are T cell receptor beta chains from one sample, sequenced in a study of identical twins. From the 5' RACE reads, TCRdb called clonotypes with MiXCR, one entry per CDR3 protein. The sample consists of 500,000 to 600,000 distinct CDR3 sequences, approximately 22% of them appearing once. These sequences were also reported in another study, on T cells expressing NK-cell markers.

The sample was CD4+ T cells sorted from blood. The receptor source for this set is a woman younger than 30 in good health. The conserved cysteine and the conserved F or W are not part of the CDR3 here. Each record gives: clone size, V gene, CDR3 protein. Not all rows give a size; the values are once, few, many and, for expanded clones, a class.

size: NA; V: TRBV6-2/TRBV6-3; CDR3: ASRWTSGSSYEQY
size: few; V: TRBV10-3; CDR3: AISESTAGYNEQF
size: few; V: TRBV29-1; CDR3: SVDDDTGELF
size: NA; V: TRBV20-1; CDR3: SARDRRGGHEQF
size: NA; V: TRBV5-6; CDR3: ASSSRHVVSYNEQF
size: NA; V: TRBV6-1; CDR3: ASRLAGTGELF
size: few; V: TRBV12-3/TRBV12-4; CDR3: ASSYRDKSTEAF
size: few; V: TRBV11-2; CDR3: ASSLRTRDGWLSSTDTQY
size: NA; V: TRBV7-9; CDR3: ASSLIPQGRRETQY
size: few; V: TRBV5-1; CDR3: ASRDPWDGELF
size: few; V: TRBV20-1; CDR3: SATNIAGGVTDTQY
size: NA; V: TRBV14; CDR3: ASSLHAVNTEAF
size: NA; V: TRBV5-6; CDR3: ASSLYRGETQY
size: NA; V: TRBV6-2/TRBV6-3; CDR3: ASSYPIQGSKNIQY
size: NA; V: TRBV6-4; CDR3: ASSDSSSNEQY
size: NA; V: TRBV29-1; CDR3: SVQTGANVLT
size: NA; V: TRBV20-1; CDR3: SARDRGQHGYT
size: few; V: TRBV10-3; CDR3: AASGSGDTQY
size: NA; V: TRBV20-1; CDR3: SARRQGRDSPLH
size: NA; V: TRBV5-1; CDR3: ASSPTGQGESYGYT
size: NA; V: TRBV5-5; CDR3: ASNSDRNQETQY
size: NA; V: TRBV10-3; CDR3: AIRAASSYEQY
size: many; V: TRBV9; CDR3: ASSVLRELSGELF